These 14 T cell receptor beta chains came from one sample sequenced in a study of cytomegalovirus exposure and HLA in healthy donors. This PCR relied on a set of 60 Vbeta primers and 13 Jbeta primers. The table came from immunoSEQ multiplex PCR; TCRdb's copy has only in-frame clones and leaves some out. The sample consists of approximately 150,000 clones, roughly 70% of them appearing once. Sample: PBMCs. These receptors were obtained from a woman aged 25 to 45 in good health and CMV-seronegative.

The CDR3 nucleotides are TGTGCCAGCAGCCAGGGCCTAGCGGGGGTCGACGAGCAGTACTTC. This translates into CASSQGLAGVDEQYF. The J gene is TRBJ2-7, the V gene TRBV4-2, with TRBD2 matching over 10 bases. V lost 3 bases to trimming and J lost 5 bases; unmatched junction nucleotides: 7. CDR1 and CDR2 (germline): LGHNA, YNFKEQ. The CDR3 is 15 amino acids.

This CDR3 is CASSYRFNQPQHF. The CDR3 DNA reads TGTGCCAGCAGTTACAGATTTAATCAGCCCCAGCATTTT. The rearrangement links TRBV28 to TRBJ1-5; D is unresolved. The CDR3 covers 13 residues. Trimming stripped 4 bases from V and 4 bases from J, with 8 bases between. Per germline, CDR1 MDHEN and CDR2 SYDVKM.

The V gene is TRBV9, the J gene TRBJ2-3, with 7 bases fitting TRBD2. J lost 6 bases, V lost 0 bases, and 4 bases had no gene match. CDR3 length equals 14 residues. CDR1 and CDR2 from the germline V gene are SGDLS and YYNGEE. CDR3 protein: CASSVAGEGDTQYF. The CDR3 region has the DNA TGTGCCAGCAGCGTAGCGGGGGAGGGGGATACGCAGTATTTT.

V usage is TRBV4-3 and J usage is TRBJ1-1; D is perhaps TRBD1 (5 bases). The CDR3 covers 16 residues. Germline V gene lookup returns CDR1 LGHNA and CDR2 YSLEER. Trimming left V 6 bases short and J 1 base short, with 18 bases between. CDR3 in amino acids: CASRSSGDRGNTEAFF. The CDR3 nucleotides read TGCGCCAGCAGATCTTCGGGGGATCGGGGGAACACTGAAGCTTTCTTT.

This clone was recorded a few times. The V gene is TRBV7-2, the J gene TRBJ2-7, with 10 bases lining up with TRBD2. CDR1 and CDR2 (germline): SGHTA, FQGNSA. The CDR3 has 15 amino acids. After removal of 5 bases from V and 4 bases from J, the junction contained 8 bases not matched to a gene. For the CDR3, the DNA is TGTGCCAGCAGCGTCACTAGCGGGGAGAAATACGAGCAGTACTTC. It encodes CASSVTSGEKYEQYF.

This chain joins TRBV4-1 and TRBJ2-2; TRBD1 agrees at 7 bases. The CDR3 runs to 16 residues. V shed 5 bases and J 1 base; nucleotides not matched to a gene: 7. Per germline, CDR1 MGHRA and CDR2 YSYEKL. CDR3 region: CASSDRDRKNTGELFF. DNA of the CDR3: TGCGCCAGCAGCGACCGGGACAGAAAGAACACCGGGGAGCTGTTTTTT.

The chain is built from TRBV10-2 and TRBJ2-4; no definite D call. Per the germline V gene, CDR1 is WSHSY and CDR2 is SAAADI. The CDR3 sequence is 13 residues long. Trimming took 3 bases from V and 8 from J, leaving 11 bases between them. Here the CDR3 reads CASSEPDKDIQYF. The CDR3 DNA reads as TGCGCCAGCAGTGAACCCGACAAGGACATTCAGTACTTC.

This chain connects TRBV7-2 to TRBJ1-3; D gene ambiguous. The germline gives CDR1 SGHTA, CDR2 FQGNSA. Trimming stripped 1 base from V and 0 bases from J, with 10 bases between. The CDR3 covers 16 residues. Written as DNA, the CDR3 is TGTGCCAGCAGCTTAGTCGGCACTATCTCTGGAAACACCATATATTTT. Protein product: CASSLVGTISGNTIYF.

The rearrangement links TRBV7-2 to TRBJ2-1; weak D call: TRBD2 (5 bases). This CDR3 is built from 15 residues. Germline loops: CDR1 SGHTA, CDR2 FQGNSA. V was shortened by 3 bases and J by 5 bases, with 14 bases between the two germline ends. The CDR3 region has the DNA TGTGCCAGCAGCTTTCAAACTAGGGCCCACAATGAGCAGTTCTTC. This sequence encodes CASSFQTRAHNEQFF.

This chain links TRBV28 with TRBJ1-3; D gene ambiguous. There are 14 residues in the CDR3. V was trimmed by 6 bases and J by 3 bases, leaving 12 bases between them. Germline assignment: CDR1 MDHEN and CDR2 SYDVKM. The CDR3 bases are TGTGCCAGCAGATCAGGTGGAATTGGAAACACCATATATTTT. Its protein product is CASRSGGIGNTIYF.

This chain uses TRBV19 with TRBJ1-5, with no clear D. The CDR3 loop spans 14 amino acids. V lost 7 bases, J lost 1 base, and 11 bases lay in between. From germline, CDR1 is LNHDA and CDR2 SQIVND (reference sequence). CDR3 amino acids: CASNPLQSNQPQHF. The CDR3 DNA follows: TGTGCCAGTAATCCCCTACAGAGCAATCAGCCCCAGCATTTT.

The rearrangement uses TRBV29-1 and TRBJ2-1; 8 bases agree with TRBD2. The junction had 14 bases not matched to a gene; V was cut back by 6 bases and J by 7 bases. Germline CDR1 SQVTM, CDR2 ANQGSEA. The CDR3 spans 15 residues. CDR3 loop: CSVADRAGETNEQFF. In DNA, the CDR3 is TGCAGCGTCGCCGACAGAGCGGGAGAAACGAATGAGCAGTTCTTC.

In this sample, this clone turned up once. The rearrangement links TRBV10-1 to TRBJ2-7; TRBD1 is a possible D gene (6 bases). The CDR3 is made up of 16 amino acids. Germline V CDR1 and CDR2: WNHNN, SYGVQD (reference sequence). Trimming took 8 bases from V and 4 from J, leaving 24 bases between them. DNA of the CDR3: TGCGCCAGCGTTCAGGGGTCGGTCAACCGTACTTACGAGCAGTACTTC. This sequence encodes CASVQGSVNRTYEQYF.

CDR3 in DNA: TGTGCCAGCAGCTTTGAACAGGGAACCGGGGAGCTGTTTTTT. Amino acid sequence: CASSFEQGTGELFF. This chain connects TRBV7-2 to TRBJ2-2, with a weak D call TRBD1 (6 bases). With 3 bases removed from V and 5 bases from J, the gap between germline ends came to 10 bases. This CDR3 has 14 residues. Germline V CDR1 and CDR2: SGHTA, FQGNSA.